These 5 T cell receptor beta chains originate from one sample sequenced in a study of shared clonotypes between healthy human individuals. CD8 cells regarded as naive lacked CD45RO, were positively chosen for CCR7, and omitted terminally differentiated effector memory CD45RA+ cells. Clones were sequenced by immunoSEQ multiplex PCR, and TCRdb holds only the in-frame ones, with some missing. The table includes just over 2,000,000 clones, 85% to 95% detected once. Sequences were obtained from naive CD8+ T cells sorted from blood. These receptor sequences come from a man aged 18 to 30 in good health.

The chain carries TRBV9 and TRBJ1-2; 7 bases map to TRBD1. The CDR3 contains 13 residues. Trimming at V came to 3 bases and at J to 7 bases, leaving 6 bases not matched to a gene. Germline CDR1 reads SGDLS; CDR2 reads YYNGEE. The CDR3 DNA reads as TGTGCCAGCAGCGAGTATGGGACAGCTGGCTACACCTTC. Its translation: CASSEYGTAGYTF.

J is TRBJ2-7 and V is TRBV7-9; D not resolved. The CDR3 extends over 13 amino acids. CDR1 and CDR2 (germline): SEHNR, FQNEAQ (reference sequence). V lost 5 bases and J 1 base, leaving 9 bases between the germline ends. The CDR3 reads CASSHGLSYEQYF. The CDR3 DNA reads as TGTGCCAGCAGCCACGGTCTTTCCTACGAGCAGTACTTC.

The gene calls are TRBV9 and TRBJ2-2; unclear D gene. Trimming took 4 bases from V and 0 from J, leaving 7 bases between them. This CDR3 has 14 amino acids. Germline CDR1 SGDLS, CDR2 YYNGEE. The CDR3 sequence: CASSSDPNTGELFF. CDR3 sequence (DNA): TGTGCCAGCAGCTCGGACCCGAACACCGGGGAGCTGTTTTTT.

This clone was picked up one time. The J gene is TRBJ2-3, the V gene TRBV4-1, with TRBD2 matching 11 bases. The CDR3 contains 17 residues. Germline CDR1 is MGHRA and CDR2 is YSYEKL. Trimming at V came to 0 bases and at J to 3 bases, leaving 5 bases not matched to a gene. The CDR3 is CASSQEGSGGGTDTQYF. The CDR3 DNA is TGCGCCAGCAGCCAAGAGGGTAGCGGGGGGGGAACAGATACGCAGTATTTT.

V and J are TRBV2 and TRBJ2-3; TRBD2 aligns across 9 bases. The trim removed 3 bases at V and 5 bases at J, leaving 6 bases unmatched. CDR1 is SNHLY, CDR2 FYNNEI, per germline. This CDR3 contains 15 residues. The CDR3 DNA sequence: TGTGCCAGCAGTGAGGAGACTAGCGGTTTAGATACGCAGTATTTT. Translated, it gives CASSEETSGLDTQYF.